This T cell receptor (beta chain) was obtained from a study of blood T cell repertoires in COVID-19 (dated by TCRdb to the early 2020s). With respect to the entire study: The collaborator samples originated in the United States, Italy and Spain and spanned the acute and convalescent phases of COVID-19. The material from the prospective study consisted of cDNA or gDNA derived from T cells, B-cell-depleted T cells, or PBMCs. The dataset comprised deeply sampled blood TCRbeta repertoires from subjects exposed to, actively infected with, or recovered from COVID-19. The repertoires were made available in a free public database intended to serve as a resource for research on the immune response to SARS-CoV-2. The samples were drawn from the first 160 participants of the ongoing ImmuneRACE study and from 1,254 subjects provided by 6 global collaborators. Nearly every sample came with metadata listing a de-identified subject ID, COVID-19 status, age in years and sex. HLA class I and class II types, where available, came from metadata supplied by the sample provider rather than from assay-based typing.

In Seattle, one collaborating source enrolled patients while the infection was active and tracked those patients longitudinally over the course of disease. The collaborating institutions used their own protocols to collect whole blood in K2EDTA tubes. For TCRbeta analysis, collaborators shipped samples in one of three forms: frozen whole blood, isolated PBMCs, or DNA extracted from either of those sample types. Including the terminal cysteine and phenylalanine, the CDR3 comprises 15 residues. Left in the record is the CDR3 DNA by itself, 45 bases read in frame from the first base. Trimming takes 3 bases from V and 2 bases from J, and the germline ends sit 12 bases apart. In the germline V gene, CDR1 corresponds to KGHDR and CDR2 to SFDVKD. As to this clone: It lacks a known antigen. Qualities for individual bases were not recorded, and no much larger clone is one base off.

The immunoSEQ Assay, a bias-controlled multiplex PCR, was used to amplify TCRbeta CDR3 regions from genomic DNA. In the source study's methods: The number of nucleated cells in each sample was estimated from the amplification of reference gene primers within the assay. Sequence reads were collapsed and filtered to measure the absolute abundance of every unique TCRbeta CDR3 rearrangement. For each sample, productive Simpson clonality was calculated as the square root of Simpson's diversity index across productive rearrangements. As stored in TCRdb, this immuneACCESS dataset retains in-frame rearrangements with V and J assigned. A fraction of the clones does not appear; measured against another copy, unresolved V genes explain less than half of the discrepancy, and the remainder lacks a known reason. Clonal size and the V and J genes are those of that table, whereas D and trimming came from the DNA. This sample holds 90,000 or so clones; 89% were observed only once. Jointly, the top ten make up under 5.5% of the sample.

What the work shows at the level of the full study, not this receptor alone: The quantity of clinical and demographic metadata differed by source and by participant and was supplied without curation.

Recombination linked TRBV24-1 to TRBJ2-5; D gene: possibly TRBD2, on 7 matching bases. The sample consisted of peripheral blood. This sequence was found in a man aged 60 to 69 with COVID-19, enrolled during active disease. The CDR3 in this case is CATSDIRGGQETQYF. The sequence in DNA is TGTGCCACCAGTGATATCAGGGGAGGGCAAGAGACCCAGTACTTC.